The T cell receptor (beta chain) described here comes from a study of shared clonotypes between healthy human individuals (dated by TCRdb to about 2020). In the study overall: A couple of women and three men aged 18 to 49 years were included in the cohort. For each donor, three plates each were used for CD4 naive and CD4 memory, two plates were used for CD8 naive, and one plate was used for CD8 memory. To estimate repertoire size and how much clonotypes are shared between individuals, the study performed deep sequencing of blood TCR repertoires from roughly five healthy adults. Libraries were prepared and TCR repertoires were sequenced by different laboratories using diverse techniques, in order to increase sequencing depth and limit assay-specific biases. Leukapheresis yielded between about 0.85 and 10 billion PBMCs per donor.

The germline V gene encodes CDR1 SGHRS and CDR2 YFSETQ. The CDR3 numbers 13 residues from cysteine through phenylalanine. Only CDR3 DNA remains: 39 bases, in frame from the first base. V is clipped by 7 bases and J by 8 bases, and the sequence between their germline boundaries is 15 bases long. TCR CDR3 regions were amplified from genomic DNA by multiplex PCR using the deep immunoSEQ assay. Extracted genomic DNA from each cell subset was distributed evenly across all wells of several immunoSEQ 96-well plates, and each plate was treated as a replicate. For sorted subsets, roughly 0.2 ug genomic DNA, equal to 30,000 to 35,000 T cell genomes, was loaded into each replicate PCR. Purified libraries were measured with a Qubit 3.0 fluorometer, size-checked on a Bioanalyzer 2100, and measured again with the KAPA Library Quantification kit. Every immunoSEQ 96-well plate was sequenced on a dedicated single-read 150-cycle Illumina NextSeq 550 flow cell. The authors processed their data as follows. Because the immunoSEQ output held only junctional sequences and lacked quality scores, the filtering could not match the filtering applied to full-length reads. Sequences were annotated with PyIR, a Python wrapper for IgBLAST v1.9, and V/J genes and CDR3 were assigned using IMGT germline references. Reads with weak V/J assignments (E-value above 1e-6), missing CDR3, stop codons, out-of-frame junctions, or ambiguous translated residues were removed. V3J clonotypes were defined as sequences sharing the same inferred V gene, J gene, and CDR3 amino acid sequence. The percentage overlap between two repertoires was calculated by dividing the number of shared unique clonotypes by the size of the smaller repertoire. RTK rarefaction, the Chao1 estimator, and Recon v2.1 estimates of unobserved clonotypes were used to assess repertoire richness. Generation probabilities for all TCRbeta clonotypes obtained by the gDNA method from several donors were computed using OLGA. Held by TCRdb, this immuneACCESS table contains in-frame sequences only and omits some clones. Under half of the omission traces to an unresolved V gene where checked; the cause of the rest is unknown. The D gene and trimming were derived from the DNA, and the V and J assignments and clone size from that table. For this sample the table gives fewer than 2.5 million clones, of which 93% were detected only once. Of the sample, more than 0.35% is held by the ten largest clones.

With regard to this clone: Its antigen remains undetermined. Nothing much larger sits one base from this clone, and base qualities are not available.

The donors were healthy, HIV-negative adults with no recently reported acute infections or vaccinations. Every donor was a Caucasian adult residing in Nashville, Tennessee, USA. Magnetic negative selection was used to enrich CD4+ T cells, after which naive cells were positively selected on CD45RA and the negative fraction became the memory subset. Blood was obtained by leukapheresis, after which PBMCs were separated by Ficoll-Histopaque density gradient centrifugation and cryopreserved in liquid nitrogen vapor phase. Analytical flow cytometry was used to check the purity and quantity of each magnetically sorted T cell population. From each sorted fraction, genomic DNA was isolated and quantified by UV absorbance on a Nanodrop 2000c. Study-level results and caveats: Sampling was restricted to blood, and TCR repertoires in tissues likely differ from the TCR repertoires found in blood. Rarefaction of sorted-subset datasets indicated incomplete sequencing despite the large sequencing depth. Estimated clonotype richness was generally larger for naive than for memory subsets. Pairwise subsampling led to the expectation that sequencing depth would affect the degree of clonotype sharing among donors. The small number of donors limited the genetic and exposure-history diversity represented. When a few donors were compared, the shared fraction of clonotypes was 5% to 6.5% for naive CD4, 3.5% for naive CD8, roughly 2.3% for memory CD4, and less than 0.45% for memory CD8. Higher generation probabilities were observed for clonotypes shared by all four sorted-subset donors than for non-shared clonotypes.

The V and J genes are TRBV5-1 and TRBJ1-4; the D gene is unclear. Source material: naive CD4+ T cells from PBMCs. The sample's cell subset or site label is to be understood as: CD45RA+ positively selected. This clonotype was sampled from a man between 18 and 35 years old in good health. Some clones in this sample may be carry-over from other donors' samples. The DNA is TGCGCCAGCGGCCCCTTAAGCAGCGAAAAACTGTTTTTT. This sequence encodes CASGPLSSEKLFF.